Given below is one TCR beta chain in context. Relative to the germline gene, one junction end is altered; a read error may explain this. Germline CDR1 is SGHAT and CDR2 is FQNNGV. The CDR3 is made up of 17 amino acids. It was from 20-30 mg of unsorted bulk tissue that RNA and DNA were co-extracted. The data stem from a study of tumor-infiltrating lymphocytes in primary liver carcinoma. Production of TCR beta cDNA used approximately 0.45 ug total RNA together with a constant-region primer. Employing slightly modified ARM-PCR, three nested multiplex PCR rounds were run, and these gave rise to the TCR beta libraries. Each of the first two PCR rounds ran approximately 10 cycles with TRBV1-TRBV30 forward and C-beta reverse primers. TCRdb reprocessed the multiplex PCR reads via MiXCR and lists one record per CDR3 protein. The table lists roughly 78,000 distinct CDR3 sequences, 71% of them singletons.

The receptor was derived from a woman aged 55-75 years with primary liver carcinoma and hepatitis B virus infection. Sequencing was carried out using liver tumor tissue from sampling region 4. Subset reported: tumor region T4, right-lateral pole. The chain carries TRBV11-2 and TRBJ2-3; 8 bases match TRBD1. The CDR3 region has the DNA TGTGCCGGCAGCCTTCGCAGGGGGCGAACCTATACAGATACGCACTATTTT. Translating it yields CAGSLRRGRTYTDTHYF. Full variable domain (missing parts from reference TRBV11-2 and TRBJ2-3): EAGVAQSPRYKIIEKRQSVAFWCNPISGHATLYWYQQILGQGPKLLIQFQNNGVVDDSQLPKDRFSAERLKGVDSTLKIQPAKLEDSAVYLCAGSLRRGRTYTDTHYFGPGTRLTVL.